This entry is about one T cell receptor beta chain. Its antigen remains unidentified. Trimming removed 2 bases from V and 10 bases from J, with 15 bases in between. Per the germline V gene, CDR1 is SGHAT and CDR2 is FQNNGV. The CDR3 sequence is 15 residues long. These data belong to a study of cytomegalovirus exposure and HLA in healthy donors. Whole-study context: Drawn from HLA-typed donors, about 82 million unique TCRs were held in an early data release.

Regarding the study as a whole: Sequencing depth across donors, presence/absence analyses assumed, was roughly uniform. CMV serostatus was the sole immune exposure data available. According to an earlier analysis, most TCR beta V segments yielded productive rearrangements about 90% or about 30% of the time.

Vbeta (60) and Jbeta (13) primers were used in the PCR. Profiled with immunoSEQ multiplex PCR; TCRdb holds only in-frame clones, not every one. The table has about 120,000 clones, around 70% seen once; the top ten hold nearly 8.5%. V and J are TRBV11-2 and TRBJ1-6; a possible D gene is TRBD1 (6 bases). This clonotype originated in a woman aged 40 to 50 in good health and CMV-seropositive. The specimen sequenced was PBMCs. CDR3 DNA sequence: TGTGCCAGCAGCTTAACCAGGGGAAGGGGATCACCCCTCCACTTT. This encodes CASSLTRGRGSPLHF.